These T cell receptor beta chains were read from a single sample in a study of blood T cell repertoires in COVID-19. Measured with immunoSEQ multiplex PCR; TCRdb has only the in-frame clones, and not every one. The sample has about 250,000 clones; less than 90% are singletons. The sequenced sample consisted of PBMCs or T cells enriched from blood (not recorded which). The receptors stem from a woman in her 50s who had recovered from COVID-19. Both conserved end residues are trimmed from each CDR3. A row's size may be missing; if present it is once, few, many or a size class.

clone_size j_call v_call cdr3_aa
- TRBJ2-2 TRBV7-9 ASSAPSGSGGTGELF
- TRBJ1-5 TRBV21-1 ASSKTGGRQPQH
- TRBJ2-4 TRBV7-2 ASSAQRDKNIQY
- TRBJ1-6 TRBV28 ASSSGGTPLH
- TRBJ2-1 TRBV30 AWSRLAGIGEQF
- TRBJ1-2 TRBV5-6 ASSRIGTGGGYT
- TRBJ2-5 TRBV18 ASSPRVGEGQETQY
- TRBJ2-5 TRBV9 ASSVRGLAGETQY
few TRBJ1-3 TRBV27 ASSLSTGFLGGNTIY
- TRBJ1-5 TRBV12-3/TRBV12-4 ASSLGGHQPQH
- TRBJ2-1 TRBV7-2 ASSLEGGRANEQF
- TRBJ2-3 TRBV25-1 ASSEPSGRGNTQY
- TRBJ1-3 TRBV30 AWISDLGTVIY
- TRBJ2-5 TRBV27 ASSLSSAAARDQY
- TRBJ1-3 TRBV7-2 ASTDRSGNTIY
- TRBJ1-1 TRBV7-7 ASSPGLGTEAF
- TRBJ1-5 TRBV6-6 ASSPGTGGRVSNQPQH
- TRBJ2-5 TRBV30 AGNRGRETQY
- TRBJ1-4 TRBV19 ASSRRQGTANEKLF
- TRBJ2-7 TRBV7-9 ASSLEDISVYEQY
- TRBJ1-1 TRBV7-2 ASSSTGGRANTEAF
once TRBJ2-1 TRBV7-2 ASSGGTSSF
- TRBJ2-4 TRBV28 ASSFTILAKNIQY
- TRBJ2-3 TRBV7-2 ASSFDRATDTQY